The text below deals with one T cell receptor beta chain. Its antigen is undetermined. The sample is drawn from a study of CD4 T cells in relation to SARS-CoV-2 and coronaviruses. Whole-study context: Median patient age was roughly 40 years, spanning 21 to 72 years. Regarding the study as a whole: Crossreactive clones expanded significantly less to SARS-CoV-2 than monoreactive clones. About 65% of donors had memory CD4+ clonotypes crossrecognizing SARS-CoV-2 and common cold coronavirus spike.

The CDR3 runs 14 residues. The V and J ends lost 2 bases and 2 bases respectively, with 10 bases between them. Germline loops: CDR1 SGHKS, CDR2 YYEKEE (reference sequence). Assay used: immunoSEQ multiplex PCR; TCRdb lists only in-frame clones, some missing. Here the sample spans tens of thousands of clones, 82% being singletons. This TCR derives from an adult with COVID-19. The rearrangement joins TRBV5-5 to TRBJ1-1; no definite D call. Sequencing input: naive CD4+ T cells from PBMCs, cultured in vitro. Subset indicated: naive CD4+ T cells isolated by negative enrichment. The CDR3 DNA sequence: TGTGCCAGCAGCTTCCGAGAGGCAAACACTGAAGCTTTCTTT. It is translated as CASSFREANTEAFF.